These 30 T cell receptor beta chains came from one sample sequenced in a study of Graves' ophthalmopathy and Graves' hyperthyroidism. The authors amplified TCR beta CDR3 regions from RNA transcripts. RT-PCR with HTBI primers came first, then second-round multiplex PCR. MiXCR was run by TCRdb on the multiplex PCR reads, yielding one entry per CDR3 protein. There are some 380,000 distinct CDR3 sequences in the sample; roughly 14% occur only once, and roughly 7% lies in the top ten. Sequenced: peripheral blood. These receptors were obtained from a woman aged 18-30 years with stable Graves' hyperthyroidism.

The genes are TRBV5-1 and TRBJ2-5; TRBD2 matches 9 bases. This CDR3 is 16 amino acids long. Germline CDR1 and CDR2: SGHRS and YFSETQ. Losses at the gene ends were 0 bases for V and 5 bases for J; bases not matched to a gene: 8. The CDR3 nucleotides read TGCGCCAGCAGCTTGGATCGGCGGGGGGGCCGGGAGACCCAGTACTTC. Translating it yields CASSLDRRGGRETQYF. Based on the CDR3 plus reference TRBV5-1 and TRBJ2-5, the full variable domain is KAGVTQTPRYLIKTRGQQVTLSCSPISGHRSVSWYQQTPGQGLQFLFEYFSETQRNKGNFPGRFSGRQFSNSRSEMNVSTLELGDSALYLCASSLDRRGGRETQYFGPGTRLLVL.

This clonotype was recorded many times. The V and J genes are TRBV12-3 or TRBV12-4 and TRBJ2-5; 7 bases line up with TRBD2. The length of the CDR3 is 14 residues. The V segment lost 4 bases and the J segment 5 bases; nucleotides outside the gene matches: 7. The CDR3 region has the DNA TGTGCCAGCAGTTGGCGACTAGCTCGGGAGACCCAGTACTTC. Amino acid sequence: CASSWRLARETQYF.

This clonotype was picked up many times. This sequence joins TRBV6-2 or TRBV6-3 and TRBJ2-3; no definite D call. Trimming cost V 8 bases and J 7 bases, with 13 bases left between them. The CDR3 is 12 residues long. Germline V CDR1 and CDR2: MNHEY, SVGEGT. The CDR3 region is CASGKTSNTQYF. The CDR3 coding sequence is TGTGCCAGCGGTAAGACAAGCAATACGCAGTATTTT.

The rearrangement links TRBV7-9 to TRBJ2-6; TRBD1 matches 9 bases. Trimming cost V 7 bases and J 5 bases; bases outside gene matches: 3. The CDR3 extends over 14 amino acids. Germline V gene sequence: CDR1 SEHNR, CDR2 FQNEAQ (reference sequence). CDR3 residues: CASKGQGWANVLTF. The CDR3 DNA reads TGTGCCAGCAAGGGACAGGGCTGGGCCAACGTCCTGACTTTC.

This clonotype was counted at least ten times. V is TRBV20-1 and J is TRBJ1-6, with 7 bases that match TRBD1. The CDR3 spans 14 residues. CDR1 and CDR2 from the germline V gene are DFQATT and SNEGSKA (reference sequence). Unmatched junction bases numbered 8, after V lost 7 bases and J lost 5 bases. In nucleotides, the CDR3 is TGCAGTGTTAAGTCCGGGACAGATAATTCACCCCTCCACTTT. Translation: CSVKSGTDNSPLHF.

In this sample, this clonotype turned up once. CDR3 coding DNA: TGTGCCAGCAGTTGGGACTCCAACACCGGGGAGCTGTTTTTT. Amino acid sequence: CASSWDSNTGELFF. This sequence joins TRBV2 and TRBJ2-2; D is possibly TRBD2 (6 bases). V lost 5 bases, J lost 2 bases, and 9 bases lay in between. The CDR3 is made up of 14 amino acids. Germline CDR1 and CDR2: SNHLY and FYNNEI.

In its sample, this clonotype was seen many times. The rearrangement joins TRBV6-1 to TRBJ1-2; 9 bases line up with TRBD1. The CDR3 is made up of 17 amino acids. The J segment lost 2 bases and the V segment lost 4 bases, leaving 11 bases of the junction unmatched. Per the germline V gene, CDR1 is MNHNS and CDR2 is SASEGT. In DNA form, the CDR3 reads TGTGCCAGCAGTGGGGACAGGGACCCGGTAGTCAACTATGGCTACACCTTC. It translates to CASSGDRDPVVNYGYTF.

This clonotype was detected once. The rearrangement uses TRBV28 and TRBJ1-2; the D gene is possibly TRBD1 (6 bases). Looked up from germline, CDR1 is MDHEN and CDR2 is SYDVKM. This CDR3 spans 14 amino acids. V lost 6 bases, J lost 8 bases, and 19 bases lay in between. The CDR3 bases are TGTGCCAGCAGCAGATACGGGGGGGCGGAGGGCTACACCTTC. This encodes CASSRYGGAEGYTF.

This clonotype was observed at least ten times. The gene calls are TRBV20-1 and TRBJ2-7, with no clear D. Per germline, CDR1 DFQATT and CDR2 SNEGSKA (reference sequence). The CDR3 extends over 15 amino acids. Between the trimmed V and J ends, which lost 5 bases and 1 base, there was a span of 18 bases. For the CDR3, the DNA is TGCAGTGCTCCCTCTGACCCTGGAGCATCCTACGAGCAGTACTTC. Translated, it gives CSAPSDPGASYEQYF.

In this sample, this clonotype turned up many times. CDR3 amino acids: CASSSILQETQYF. Written as DNA, the CDR3 is TGTGCCAGCAGTTCGATATTACAAGAGACCCAGTACTTC. The chain uses TRBV6-5 and TRBJ2-5, with D hard to call. The CDR3 has 13 residues. V was pared by 4 bases and J by 2 bases, with 8 bases between. In germline, CDR1 is MNHEY, CDR2 SVGAGI.

In its sample, this clonotype was seen many times. The chain carries TRBV19 and TRBJ1-1, with 7 bases fitting TRBD1. The ends lost 7 bases at V and 0 bases at J; junction bases unmatched: 11. This CDR3 is built from 16 residues. Germline CDR1 is LNHDA and CDR2 is SQIVND (reference sequence). The CDR3 coding sequence is TGTGCCAGTAAAGGGAGGACAGGTCGGGTGAACACTGAAGCTTTCTTT. Translated, it gives CASKGRTGRVNTEAFF.

This clonotype was counted a few times. The V gene is TRBV5-1, the J gene TRBJ2-2; 7 bases match TRBD1. The V gene end was trimmed by 5 bases and the J gene end by 2 bases; junction bases not matched to a gene: 6. The CDR3 has 15 residues. Germline V gene data show CDR1 as SGHRS and CDR2 as YFSETQ. The CDR3 nucleotides are TGCGCCAGCAGATCCGGGACAGTAAACACCGGGGAGCTGTTTTTT. Its translation: CASRSGTVNTGELFF. The entire variable domain, with the rest obtained from reference TRBV5-1 and TRBJ2-2, is as follows: KAGVTQTPRYLIKTRGQQVTLSCSPISGHRSVSWYQQTPGQGLQFLFEYFSETQRNKGNFPGRFSGRQFSNSRSEMNVSTLELGDSALYLCASRSGTVNTGELFFGEGSRLTVL.

This clonotype was seen many times. The chain is built from TRBV11-2 and TRBJ2-7; the match to TRBD1 covers 8 bases. V lost 5 bases, J lost 4 bases, and 7 bases stayed unmatched. Germline V lookup: CDR1 SGHAT, CDR2 FQNNGV. The CDR3 has 14 amino acids. As DNA, the CDR3 is TGTGCCAGCAGCCTGCCGGACAGGGCTTACGAGCAGTACTTC. This encodes CASSLPDRAYEQYF.

This clonotype has at least ten counts. This chain joins TRBV28 and TRBJ1-1; no definite D call. The germline gives CDR1 MDHEN, CDR2 SYDVKM. Between the trimmed V and J ends, which lost 10 bases and 10 bases, there was a span of 13 bases. This CDR3 is 10 amino acids long. CDR3: CATTGDGAFF. The DNA of the CDR3 is TGTGCCACCACTGGGGATGGAGCTTTCTTT.

The chain has TRBV28 and TRBJ2-2; 8 bases map to TRBD1. Germline V gene lookup returns CDR1 MDHEN and CDR2 SYDVKM. There are 17 residues in the CDR3. V lost 8 bases, J lost 1 base, and 12 bases stayed unmatched. This CDR3 reads CASLNGPGTGNTGELFF. For the CDR3, the DNA is TGTGCCAGCCTCAACGGGCCAGGGACAGGGAACACCGGGGAGCTGTTTTTT.

This clonotype was recorded at least ten times. This chain's CDR3 is CSVETLMNTEAFF. In DNA, the CDR3 is TGCAGCGTTGAAACACTGATGAACACTGAAGCTTTCTTT. This rearrangement joins TRBV29-1 to TRBJ1-1, with D hard to call. Germline CDR1 is SQVTM and CDR2 is ANQGSEA. This CDR3 region has 13 residues. V was pared by 2 bases and J by 0 bases, with 7 bases between.

This clonotype was counted at least ten times. The chain uses TRBV6-5 and TRBJ2-7, with D perhaps TRBD1 or TRBD2 (5 bases each). CDR1 is MNHEY, CDR2 SVGAGI, per germline. V gave up 2 bases and J gave up 6 bases, with 14 bases separating them. The CDR3 runs 14 residues. CDR3 region: CASSYLQDSGEQYF. CDR3 coding DNA: TGTGCCAGCAGTTACCTTCAAGACAGCGGCGAGCAGTACTTC.

Regarding this clonotype: Since the CDR3 does not end with the conserved phenylalanine or tryptophan, this likely comes from a read error. V and J are TRBV7-8 and TRBJ2-2; 10 bases align to TRBD2. This CDR3 comprises 17 residues. The V gene's germline CDR1 is SGHVS and CDR2 FQNEAQ. The V and J ends lost 1 base and 2 bases, in that order; junction bases with no gene match: 4. The CDR3 reads CASSLVTSGPNTGELFL. In DNA form, the CDR3 reads TGTGCCAGCAGCTTAGTGACTAGCGGGCCAAACACCGGGGAGCTGTTTTTG.

This clonotype was picked up a small number of times. The rearrangement links TRBV25-1 to TRBJ2-5; 7 bases line up with TRBD1. The CDR3 covers 14 residues. Losses at the gene ends were 3 bases for V and 5 bases for J; bases not matched to a gene: 6. Germline V gives CDR1 MGHDK, CDR2 SYGVNS. The CDR3 sequence is CASSEKGAFETQYF. The CDR3, as DNA: TGTGCCAGCAGTGAGAAGGGGGCGTTTGAGACCCAGTACTTC.

This clonotype has at least ten counts. The gene calls are TRBV19 and TRBJ1-1; possible D gene TRBD1, 5 bases. CDR3 size: 14 residues. Germline V lookup: CDR1 LNHDA, CDR2 SQIVND (reference sequence). V was pared by 3 bases and J by 4 bases, with 12 bases between. CDR3 region: CASSILGAATEAFF. The CDR3 nucleotides read TGTGCCAGTAGTATCTTAGGGGCAGCCACTGAAGCTTTCTTT.

This clonotype came up many times. This chain links TRBV12-3 or TRBV12-4 with TRBJ1-2; 9 nucleotides match TRBD1. The CDR3 loop spans 15 amino acids. The trim removed 3 bases at V and 8 bases at J, leaving 10 bases unmatched. The DNA of the CDR3 is TGTGCCAGCAGTTTCGTCGACAGGGGGAGAAGAGGCTACACCTTC. It encodes CASSFVDRGRRGYTF.

The chain carries TRBV7-2 and TRBJ1-2; D call uncertain. Germline V lookup: CDR1 SGHTA, CDR2 FQGNSA. The CDR3 extends over 14 amino acids. V shed 5 bases and J shed 0 bases, with 10 bases lying between them. CDR3 amino acids: CASSPRWANYGYTF. CDR3 nucleotide sequence: TGTGCCAGCAGCCCCCGTTGGGCTAACTATGGCTACACCTTC.

This clonotype was counted at least ten times. V and J are TRBV14 and TRBJ1-1; D gene ambiguous. The CDR3 extends over 14 amino acids. Germline-derived CDR1 and CDR2 are SGHDN and FVKESK. V lost 0 bases and J 4 bases, leaving 9 bases between the germline ends. In DNA form, the CDR3 reads TGTGCCAGCAGCCAAGATCTTTATGGCACTGAAGCTTTCTTT. It translates to CASSQDLYGTEAFF. The entire variable domain, with the rest obtained from reference TRBV14 and TRBJ1-1, is as follows: EAGVTQFPSHSVIEKGQTVTLRCDPISGHDNLYWYRRVMGKEIKFLLHFVKESKQDESGMPNNRFLAERTGGTYSTLKVQPAELEDSGVYFCASSQDLYGTEAFFGQGTRLTVV.

This clonotype was counted many times. The rearrangement uses TRBV6-5 and TRBJ2-7; 8 bases match TRBD1. The CDR3 runs to 13 residues. After removal of 4 bases from V and 5 bases from J, the junction contained 4 bases not matched to a gene. Germline CDR1 and CDR2: MNHEY and SVGAGI. CDR3 region: CASSSDRADEQYF. CDR3 DNA sequence: TGTGCCAGCAGTTCGGACAGGGCAGACGAGCAGTACTTC.

The sample holds many counts of this clonotype. The chain uses TRBV20-1 and TRBJ1-1; D is ambiguous. V was pared by 3 bases and J by 3 bases, with 17 bases between. The CDR3 runs to 15 residues. Germline CDR1 reads DFQATT; CDR2 reads SNEGSKA (reference sequence). The CDR3 here is CSASRWVVSYTEAFF. Written as DNA, the CDR3 is TGCAGTGCTAGTCGATGGGTCGTTAGTTACACTGAAGCTTTCTTT.

Many counts were recorded for this clonotype. The chain is built from TRBV10-3 and TRBJ1-2; the match to TRBD1 covers 9 bases. The CDR3 has 14 residues. With 6 bases clipped from V and 3 bases from J, the junction kept 5 bases outside the gene matches. The V gene's germline CDR1 is ENHRY and CDR2 SYGVKD. The CDR3 here is CAIRGQGVDYGYTF. CDR3 sequence (DNA): TGTGCCATCAGGGGACAGGGAGTGGACTATGGCTACACCTTC.

V and J are TRBV20-1 and TRBJ1-1, with a weak D call TRBD1 (5 bases). The V gene lost 0 bases and the J gene lost 1 base, with 12 bases spanning the gap. The germline gives CDR1 DFQATT, CDR2 SNEGSKA (reference sequence). The CDR3 is 15 residues long. The CDR3 DNA is TGCAGTGCTAGAGATTTTCAGACAGCGAACACTGAAGCTTTCTTT. Amino acids: CSARDFQTANTEAFF.

This clonotype showed up just a few times. CDR3 in amino acids: CASGGGWYQPQHF. CDR3 bases: TGTGCCAGTGGAGGGGGGTGGTATCAGCCCCAGCATTTT. The chain couples TRBV19 to TRBJ1-5, with a tentative D call TRBD1 (6 bases). CDR3 size: 13 residues. The V end lost 8 bases, the J end lost 5 bases, and 13 bases lay between the germline ends. CDR1 LNHDA and CDR2 SQIVND come from the germline V gene (reference sequence).

This clonotype has at least ten counts. The rearrangement links TRBV6-1 to TRBJ2-7, with a tentative D call TRBD1 (6 bases). This CDR3 comprises 13 residues. Trimming took 10 bases from V and 0 from J, leaving 13 bases between them. The germline V gene has CDR1 MNHNS and CDR2 SASEGT. The CDR3 coding sequence is TGTGCCACCGAACAGGGTGGCTCCTACGAGCAGTACTTC. Translating it yields CATEQGGSYEQYF.

This clonotype was detected ten times or more. This chain links TRBV6-5 with TRBJ1-1; D is undetermined. Looked up from germline, CDR1 is MNHEY and CDR2 is SVGAGI. V lost 0 bases, J lost 5 bases, and 7 bases lay in between. CDR3 length equals 13 residues. CDR3 residues: CASSYSSDTEAFF. CDR3 in DNA: TGTGCCAGCAGTTACTCGAGTGATACTGAAGCTTTCTTT.